This T cell receptor (beta chain) was captured in a study of regulatory T cells in long-lasting Graves disease. Trimming took off 4 bases at V and 4 bases at J, with 14 bases between the two ends. This CDR3 spans 16 amino acids. Germline V lookup: CDR1 LNHDA, CDR2 SQIVND (reference sequence). Stated time point: newly diagnosed GD, antithyroid drugs for less than 3 months. Scientists built the TCR library using RNA that was extracted from PBMCs. Each patient gave approximately 8.1 milliliters of EDTA-anticoagulated peripheral blood. CDR3-region Arm-PCR and iRepertoire HTBI primers produced the TCR beta libraries. TCRdb reprocessed the multiplex PCR reads with MiXCR, giving one entry per CDR3 protein. Of hundreds of thousands of distinct CDR3 sequences in the sample, about 16% are singletons; the top ten hold under 20%. These data were also reused for a study on T cells in Graves' hyperthyroidism and ophthalmopathy.

V gene TRBV19 combines with J gene TRBJ1-6; D may be TRBD1 (6 bases). The sequence derives from a woman between 25 and 40 years old with Graves disease. The specimen was peripheral blood mononuclear cells (PBMCs), collected at new diagnosis, from a patient treated with antithyroid drugs. DNA of the CDR3: TGTGCCAGTAGTAAAGGACAGCCTTCTTATAATTCACCCCTCCACTTT. Residues: CASSKGQPSYNSPLHF.